These 28 T cell receptor beta chains were sequenced from one sample in a study of post-analysis software for immune sequencing data. For these receptors, no antigen is known. Study-wide findings and caveats: Included in a set of about 5 TRBV segments more frequent in patients than controls were TRBV5-6, TRBV5-1 and TRBV20-1.

cDNA libraries for TCR beta contained unique molecular identifiers. Each CDR3 protein gets one entry after TCRdb re-called the PCR reads with MiXCR. The sample carries 180,000 or so distinct CDR3 sequences, over 25% recorded once. Sample: blood. The receptors derive from a girl under 18 with multiple sclerosis.

This clonotype occurred a few times. The gene calls are TRBV5-6 and TRBJ1-2, with 9 bases aligning to TRBD1. V was pared by 4 bases and J by 7 bases, with 8 bases of the junction left unmatched. Per germline, CDR1 SGHDT and CDR2 YYEEEE. The length of the CDR3 is 14 residues. The CDR3 DNA follows: TGTGCCAGCAGCACCCTGACAGGGGGAATTGGCTACACCTTC. This codes for CASSTLTGGIGYTF.

This clonotype rates as medium-sized. The chain employs TRBV7-6 and TRBJ2-5; 8 positions agree with TRBD2. The CDR3 is 19 residues long. Germline V gene sequence: CDR1 SGHVS, CDR2 FNYEAQ. V dropped 2 bases and J dropped 5; count of bases not matched to a gene: 19. CDR3 in DNA: TGTGCCAGCAGCTTACGGTCCCCTGGCGGGGGGATCCTCGGGGAGACCCAGTACTTC. Translation gives CASSLRSPGGGILGETQYF.

This rearrangement joins TRBV6-1 to TRBJ2-7; 8 nucleotides line up with TRBD1. The trim removed 9 bases at V and 4 bases at J, leaving 11 bases unmatched. Germline CDR1 reads MNHNS; CDR2 reads SASEGT. The CDR3 consists of 14 residues. The CDR3, as DNA: TGTGCCAGTACTCCAGGACAGGGAAGGTACGAGCAGTACTTC. Its protein is CASTPGQGRYEQYF.

A word on this clonotype: A much larger clone differs from this one at a single base, so this may be a read error. The chain links TRBV5-1 to TRBJ2-7; 12 bases are a match to TRBD2. The CDR3 sequence is 16 residues long. The J segment lost 7 bases and the V segment lost 4 bases, leaving 12 bases of the junction unmatched. Looked up from germline, CDR1 is SGHRS and CDR2 is YFSETQ. The CDR3 nucleotides are TGCGCCAGCAGCCCCTCTAGCGGGGGGGCCCACAATGAGCAGTACTTC. Protein product: CASSPSSGGAHNEQYF.

About this clonotype itself: One end of the junction varies from germline; a read error may be responsible. V and J are TRBV20-1 and TRBJ2-1; 8 nucleotides align to TRBD1. In germline, CDR1 is DFQATT, CDR2 SNEGSKA (reference sequence). The CDR3 spans 13 residues. The CDR3 here is CSALNRGWNERFF. In nucleotides, the CDR3 is TGCAGTGCTTTAAACAGGGGGTGGAATGAGCGGTTCTTC.

Notes on this clonotype: This may be a read error, as it is one base from a much larger clone. This sequence joins TRBV5-1 and TRBJ2-7, with TRBD2 as a possible D gene (6 bases). The V and J ends lost 6 bases and 0 bases respectively, with 13 bases between them. The CDR3 length is 14 residues. Germline CDR1 is SGHRS and CDR2 is YFSETQ. In DNA form, the CDR3 reads TGCGCCAGCAACTGGGACTGGAGCTCCTACGAGCAGTACTTC. Translating gives CASNWDWSSYEQYF.

In its sample, this clonotype was seen a few times. The gene calls are TRBV5-1 and TRBJ2-6, with 7 bases aligning to TRBD1. The CDR3 has 17 residues. The trim removed 4 bases at V and 1 base at J, leaving 8 bases unmatched. Per the germline V gene, CDR1 is SGHRS and CDR2 is YFSETQ. CDR3 in DNA: TGCGCCAGCAGCGGTGGGACAGCAGGGTCTGGGGCCAACGTCCTGACTTTC. This gives the protein CASSGGTAGSGANVLTF.

The chain has TRBV3-1 and TRBJ2-5; D uncertain. The germline V gene encodes CDR1 LGHDT and CDR2 YNNKEL (reference sequence). CDR3 length equals 11 residues. V shed 3 bases and J shed 5 bases, with 4 bases lying between them. The CDR3 sequence is CASSQAETQYF. The CDR3 DNA reads as TGTGCCAGCAGCCAGGCCGAGACCCAGTACTTC.

CDR3 amino acids: CASSRRTGGVGYTF. The CDR3 nucleotides read TGTGCCAGCAGTCGTCGGACAGGGGGGGTTGGCTACACCTTC. The chain recombines TRBV12-3 or TRBV12-4 with TRBJ1-2; 10 bases map to TRBD1. V lost 5 bases, J lost 7 bases, and 7 bases stayed unmatched. The CDR3 consists of 14 residues.

Of note for this clonotype: A much larger clone lies one base from this, so it may be a read error. The chain uses TRBV6-1 and TRBJ2-3; the match to TRBD2 covers 9 bases. CDR1 is MNHNS and CDR2 is SASEGT in the germline V gene. This CDR3 has 14 residues. Trimming took 11 bases from V and 2 from J; bases not matched to a gene: 8. The CDR3 coding sequence is TGTGCCGGCGACGCGGGGGGGGACACAGATACGCAGTATTTT. It is translated as CAGDAGGDTDTQYF.

This clonotype turned up a few times. The chain uses TRBV3-1 and TRBJ2-5, with a possible D match to TRBD2 (5 bases). The germline gives CDR1 LGHDT, CDR2 YNNKEL (reference sequence). V lost 3 bases and J 1 base, leaving 15 bases between the germline ends. This CDR3 region has 16 residues. CDR3 sequence: CASSQSLVAGQETQYF. CDR3 coding DNA: TGTGCCAGCAGCCAGTCTCTGGTGGCGGGCCAAGAGACCCAGTACTTC.

This clonotype has just a few counts. The chain combines TRBV5-5 with TRBJ1-1, with D possibly TRBD1 on 5 matching bases. CDR1 is SGHKS and CDR2 is YYEKEE in the germline V gene (reference sequence). The germline V and J ends were trimmed by 2 bases and 1 base, with 18 bases remaining between them. The CDR3 covers 17 residues. CDR3 in DNA: TGTGCCAGCAGCTTAACAAGAAAACAGGCGACGAACACTGAAGCTTTCTTT. As protein: CASSLTRKQATNTEAFF.

Worth noting for this clonotype: Compared with germline, one end of the junction differs, possibly owing to a read error. The rearrangement joins TRBV5-1 to TRBJ2-6; maybe TRBD1 (5 bases). CDR1 and CDR2 (germline): SGHRS, YFSETQ. The CDR3 is 15 residues long. CDR3 region: CANSLGDSGANVRTF. CDR3 coding DNA: TGCGCCAACAGCTTAGGGGATTCTGGGGCCAACGTCCGGACTTTC.

On this clonotype: This could be a read error, since a much larger clone is one nucleotide away. The chain has TRBV29-1 and TRBJ2-7; 9 positions agree with TRBD1. Trimming cost V 3 bases and J 1 base; bases outside gene matches: 7. The germline V gene encodes CDR1 SQVTM and CDR2 ANQGSEA. The CDR3 is made up of 15 amino acids. The CDR3 is CSVDWVGQGSYEQYF. CDR3 nucleotides: TGCAGCGTTGATTGGGTGGGACAGGGTTCCTACGAGCAGTACTTC.

There are a few counts of this clonotype. The chain combines TRBV5-6 with TRBJ1-1, with D unclear. CDR3 size: 17 residues. V was shortened by 6 bases and J by 1 base, with 22 bases between the two germline ends. The germline V gene encodes CDR1 SGHDT and CDR2 YYEEEE. The CDR3 spells CASNILGYQSSNTEAFF. CDR3 nucleotides: TGTGCCAGCAATATTTTGGGTTACCAGTCCTCGAACACTGAAGCTTTCTTT.

The gene calls are TRBV13 and TRBJ2-3; 11 bases align to TRBD2. V dropped 5 bases and J dropped 5; count of bases not matched to a gene: 6. From germline, CDR1 is PRHDT and CDR2 FYEKMQ (reference sequence). The CDR3 contains 15 residues. CDR3 protein: CASSQLAGAEDTQYF. The CDR3 DNA reads as TGTGCCAGCAGCCAACTAGCGGGAGCCGAAGATACGCAGTATTTT.

Turning to this clonotype: Compared with germline, one end of the junction differs, possibly owing to a read error. The genes are TRBV29-1 and TRBJ2-7, with D maybe TRBD1 (6 bases). The end of the DNA aligns better with TRBJ2-5, so the J call may be wrong. Looked up from germline, CDR1 is SQVTM and CDR2 is ANQGSEA. The CDR3 runs 12 residues. The CDR3 DNA sequence: TGCCGCGTTGAAGGACAGACCCGGACCCAGTACTTC. Amino acids: CRVEGQTRTQYF.

This CDR3 is CASSLVPSGTYNEQYF. The CDR3 DNA follows: TGCGCCAGCAGCTTGGTGCCCAGCGGAACCTACAATGAGCAGTACTTC. The chain uses TRBV5-1 and TRBJ2-1, with D maybe TRBD2 (5 bases). The last part of the DNA fits TRBJ2-7 better; the J call may be wrong. The CDR3 is 16 residues long. Germline CDR1 is SGHRS and CDR2 is YFSETQ.

About this clonotype: This may be a read error, as it is one base from a much larger clone. The V gene is TRBV12-3 or TRBV12-4, the J gene TRBJ2-1; the D is unclear. V lost 8 bases, J lost 9 bases, and 17 bases lay in between. This CDR3 region has 13 residues. The CDR3 sequence is CASCWSRQSEQFF. The CDR3 coding sequence is TGTGCCAGCTGTTGGTCCCGACAAAGTGAGCAGTTCTTC.

The chain carries TRBV20-1 and TRBJ2-5, with unresolved D. The CDR3 is made up of 11 amino acids. Trimming cost V 3 bases and J 11 bases, with 13 bases left between them. CDR1 is DFQATT, CDR2 SNEGSKA, per germline (reference sequence). CDR3 residues: CSASGNGEQYF. CDR3 sequence (DNA): TGCAGTGCTAGCGGAAATGGTGAGCAGTACTTC.

This chain links TRBV28 with TRBJ2-1; D gene unclear. This CDR3 contains 17 residues. The germline gives CDR1 MDHEN, CDR2 SYDVKM. Deletions cut 6 bases from V and 0 bases from J, with 18 bases between. The CDR3 sequence: CASSSPRIVSSYNEQFF. CDR3 DNA: TGTGCCAGCAGCTCTCCCCGGATAGTAAGCTCCTACAATGAGCAGTTCTTC.

The CDR3 is CSAPPWGAGEQFF. CDR3 DNA sequence: TGCAGTGCGCCCCCCTGGGGGGCGGGAGAGCAGTTCTTC. The chain is built from TRBV20-1 and TRBJ2-1; the D gene could be TRBD1 or TRBD2 (6 bases each). This CDR3 has 13 residues. The V gene's germline CDR1 is DFQATT and CDR2 SNEGSKA (reference sequence). Trimming pared 6 bases from V and 10 bases from J, leaving 19 bases between.

As to this clonotype: A much larger clone sits a single nucleotide away, making a read error possible. The gene calls are TRBV7-2 and TRBJ1-2, with D unclear. V lost 3 bases, J lost 1 base, and 6 bases lay in between. Germline CDR1 and CDR2: SGHTA and FQGNSA. CDR3 size: 13 residues. Here the CDR3 reads CASSLQINYGYTF. The CDR3 bases are TGTGCCAGCAGCTTGCAGATTAACTATGGCTACACCTTC.

This clonotype has at least ten counts. V gene TRBV6-1 combines with J gene TRBJ2-3; TRBD2 agrees at 11 bases. V lost 2 bases and J lost 2; bases outside the gene matches: 12. This CDR3 region has 19 residues. CDR1 is MNHNS, CDR2 SASEGT, per germline. CDR3 nucleotides: TGTGCCAGCAGTGAATTTCGGACTAGCGGGCCCCCTCCCACAGATACGCAGTATTTT. Its translation: CASSEFRTSGPPPTDTQYF.

The chain employs TRBV24-1 and TRBJ2-7, with 11 bases lining up with TRBD2. V shed 6 bases, J shed 3 bases, and the junction held 3 bases outside the gene matches. This CDR3 contains 14 residues. Germline V gene lookup returns CDR1 KGHDR and CDR2 SFDVKD. The CDR3 coding sequence is TGTGCCACCAGTCTAGCGGGAGGCTTCTACGAGCAGTACTTC. Protein: CATSLAGGFYEQYF.

This clonotype was seen a single time. The chain uses TRBV10-1 and TRBJ2-3; D is perhaps TRBD1 (5 bases). Germline V CDR1 and CDR2: WNHNN, SYGVQD (reference sequence). The CDR3 contains 16 residues. Trimming left V 3 bases short and J 0 bases short, with 13 bases between. CDR3 sequence (DNA): TGCGCCAGCAGTGATAAAGGGGCGGCTAGCACAGATACGCAGTATTTT. Protein sequence: CASSDKGAASTDTQYF.

This clonotype was observed many times. The gene calls are TRBV4-2 and TRBJ2-6, with D maybe TRBD1 (7 bases). The CDR3 spans 17 residues. Germline lookup yields CDR1 LGHNA and CDR2 YNFKEQ. V was trimmed by 4 bases and J by 0 bases, leaving 13 bases between them. The CDR3 loop reads CASSPEGQSSGANVLTF. The DNA of the CDR3 is TGTGCCAGCAGCCCGGAGGGACAGAGCTCTGGGGCCAACGTCCTGACTTTC.

Only a few counts were recorded for this clonotype. The V gene is TRBV6-5, the J gene TRBJ1-1; 7 nucleotides line up with TRBD1. J gave up 4 bases and V 6 bases, and 11 bases lay outside the gene matches. The CDR3 runs 15 residues. In germline, CDR1 is MNHEY, CDR2 SVGAGI. The CDR3 protein is CASSPPGAGGTEAFF. In nucleotides, the CDR3 is TGTGCCAGCAGCCCTCCAGGGGCAGGGGGCACTGAAGCTTTCTTT.